These 26 T cell receptor beta chains originate from one sample sequenced in a study of T cell responses to AZD1222 COVID-19 vaccine. Using immunoSEQ multiplex PCR, the repertoire was profiled, and TCRdb retains in-frame clones only, with some absent. The sample has 120,000 to 150,000 clones, roughly 84% seen once. This material consisted of peripheral blood, taken 28 days after the second AZD1222 dose. The receptors here all came from an adult who received the AZD1222 COVID-19 vaccine.

CDR3 in amino acids: CASSYTGRDTEAFF. The CDR3 region has the DNA TGTGCCAGCAGTTATACAGGGCGGGACACTGAAGCTTTCTTT. This chain links TRBV6-5 with TRBJ1-1, with D possibly being TRBD1 (6 bases). This CDR3 contains 14 residues. Germline CDR1 and CDR2: MNHEY and SVGAGI. With 3 bases removed from V and 3 bases from J, the gap between germline ends came to 11 bases.

This clone occurred once. This sequence joins TRBV10-3 and TRBJ2-6; possibly TRBD1 for D (5 bases). The CDR3 is 13 amino acids. CDR1 and CDR2 (germline): ENHRY, SYGVKD. V dropped 11 bases and J dropped 3 bases, with 11 bases sitting between them. CDR3 in amino acids: CAPIRGGANVLTF. The CDR3 DNA is TGTGCCCCGATAAGGGGTGGGGCCAACGTCCTGACTTTC.

The chain joins TRBV6-5 to TRBJ1-3, with a possible D match to TRBD1 (6 bases). Trimming cost V 0 bases and J 7 bases, with 13 bases left between them. Germline assignment: CDR1 MNHEY and CDR2 SVGAGI. The CDR3 is 15 amino acids. Written as DNA, the CDR3 is TGTGCCAGCAGTTACTCAGGGACAAGGCCTAACACCATATATTTT. The encoded protein is CASSYSGTRPNTIYF.

This rearrangement joins TRBV13 to TRBJ2-7; TRBD1 agrees at 7 bases. This CDR3 is 14 amino acids long. From germline, CDR1 is PRHDT and CDR2 FYEKMQ (reference sequence). The ends lost 5 bases at V and 4 bases at J; junction bases unmatched: 8. CDR3 DNA sequence: TGTGCCAGCAGCAGACAGGGCCCGGGGTACGAGCAGTACTTC. Protein sequence: CASSRQGPGYEQYF. The full variable domain, rest sourced from reference TRBV13 and TRBJ2-7, is AAGVIQSPRHLIKEKRETATLKCYPIPRHDTVYWYQQGPGQDPQFLISFYEKMQSDKGSIPDRFSAQQFSDYHSELNMSSLELGDSALYFCASSRQGPGYEQYFGPGTRLTVT.

V and J are TRBV12-3 or TRBV12-4 and TRBJ2-1; D possibly uses TRBD1 or TRBD2 (5 bases each). V dropped 6 bases and J dropped 6 bases, with 12 bases sitting between them. The CDR3 sequence is 13 residues long. CDR3 amino acids: CASRQDAGNEQFF. CDR3 DNA sequence: TGTGCCAGCAGACAGGATGCGGGCAATGAGCAGTTCTTC.

Turning to this clone: The sample has other DNA sequences that encode this CDR3 too. CDR3 residues: CASSMDTVETQYF. The CDR3 nucleotides are TGCGCCAGCAGTATGGACACCGTCGAGACCCAGTACTTC. The J gene is TRBJ2-5, the V gene TRBV10-2; D is perhaps TRBD1 (5 bases). The V gene lost 5 bases and the J gene lost 5 bases, with 12 bases spanning the gap. The CDR3 consists of 13 residues. Germline values: CDR1 WSHSY, CDR2 SAAADI.

This clone showed up just once. The chain employs TRBV27 and TRBJ1-1; D is uncertain. The V and J ends lost 3 bases and 3 bases respectively, with 8 bases between them. From germline, CDR1 is MNHEY and CDR2 SMNVEV (reference sequence). The CDR3 is made up of 13 amino acids. The CDR3 sequence is CASSLYSYTEAFF. In DNA form, the CDR3 reads TGTGCCAGCAGTTTGTACTCATACACTGAAGCTTTCTTT.

As to this clone: The sample has other DNA sequences that encode this CDR3 too. The V gene is TRBV21-1, the J gene TRBJ2-5; the table assigns TRBD1, which was not confirmed against the DNA. TRBV21-1 is designated a pseudogene. The CDR3 has 14 amino acids. Here the CDR3 DNA reads TGTGCCAGCAGCGCGGGACAGTACCAAGAGACCCAGTACTTC. It specifies CASSAGQYQETQYF.

The rearrangement links TRBV5-1 to TRBJ2-5; D not certain. V shed 4 bases and J shed 2 bases, with 6 bases lying between them. Germline CDR1 reads SGHRS; CDR2 reads YFSETQ. The CDR3 has 12 amino acids. In DNA, the CDR3 is TGCGCCAGCAGCCTGACACAAGAGACCCAGTACTTC. Protein product: CASSLTQETQYF. Together with reference TRBV5-1 and TRBJ2-5, the CDR3 gives the full variable domain: KAGVTQTPRYLIKTRGQQVTLSCSPISGHRSVSWYQQTPGQGLQFLFEYFSETQRNKGNFPGRFSGRQFSNSRSEMNVSTLELGDSALYLCASSLTQETQYFGPGTRLLVL.

The rearrangement uses TRBV19 and TRBJ2-2, with a tentative D call TRBD1 (5 bases). Per germline, CDR1 LNHDA and CDR2 SQIVND (reference sequence). Trimming removed 6 bases from V and 1 base from J, with 9 bases in between. This CDR3 spans 14 amino acids. CDR3 loop: CASRQQVNTGELFF. CDR3 sequence (DNA): TGTGCCAGTAGGCAACAGGTGAACACCGGGGAGCTGTTTTTT.

A few counts support this clone. This chain links TRBV7-9 with TRBJ2-1; 7 nucleotides align to TRBD2. Germline V lookup: CDR1 SEHNR, CDR2 FQNEAQ (reference sequence). J lost 8 bases, V lost 4 bases, and 14 bases had no gene match. The CDR3 is 16 amino acids. The CDR3 sequence: CASSYPLGRAGYEQFF. CDR3 bases: TGTGCCAGCAGCTACCCGTTGGGGAGGGCCGGCTATGAGCAGTTCTTC. Filled out from reference TRBV7-9 and TRBJ2-1, the complete variable domain reads DTGVSQNPRHKITKRGQNVTFRCDPISEHNRLYWYRQTLGQGPEFLTYFQNEAQLEKSRLLSDRFSAERPKGSFSTLEIQRTEQGDSAMYLCASSYPLGRAGYEQFFGPGTRLTVL.

The chain uses TRBV30 and TRBJ1-2; 7 nucleotides align to TRBD1. Germline lookup yields CDR1 GTSNPN and CDR2 SVGIG (reference sequence). Trimming took 3 bases from V and 1 from J; bases not matched to a gene: 8. The CDR3 is 15 residues long. The CDR3 DNA sequence: TGTGCCTGGAGGGCACAGGGGATTCTTAACTATGGCTACACCTTC. It translates to CAWRAQGILNYGYTF.

J is TRBJ2-1 and V is TRBV12-3 or TRBV12-4; D perhaps matches TRBD2 (5 bases). The CDR3 consists of 13 residues. V lost 3 bases and J lost 7, with 10 bases in between. CDR3 sequence: CASSFGPGNEQFF. The CDR3 DNA reads as TGTGCCAGCAGTTTCGGGCCGGGGAATGAGCAGTTCTTC.

This chain uses TRBV18 with TRBJ1-4; D is uncertain. CDR3 length equals 17 residues. Germline V CDR1 and CDR2: KGHSH, LQKENI. V gave up 1 base and J gave up 2 bases, with 14 bases separating them. The CDR3 loop reads CASSPRGVRITNEKLFF. In nucleotides, the CDR3 is TGTGCCAGCTCACCACGCGGGGTTAGGATCACTAATGAAAAACTGTTTTTT.

This clone has a handful of counts. This chain connects TRBV27 to TRBJ2-7, with a tentative D call TRBD2 (6 bases). The germline V gene encodes CDR1 MNHEY and CDR2 SMNVEV (reference sequence). Trimming took off 2 bases at V and 10 bases at J, with 9 bases between the two ends. This CDR3 spans 11 amino acids. CDR3 coding DNA: TGTGCCAGCAGTTTAGGAGGGCTCCAGTACTTC. It specifies CASSLGGLQYF.

The V gene is TRBV28, the J gene TRBJ1-2, with D possibly matching TRBD1 (5 bases). The ends were cut back, 2 bases at V and 2 bases at J, with 9 bases in the middle. The CDR3 runs 14 residues. The germline V gene has CDR1 MDHEN and CDR2 SYDVKM. The CDR3 bases are TGTGCCAGCAGTTTAGGGGCACTCAACTATGGCTACACCTTC. Protein: CASSLGALNYGYTF.

This chain joins TRBV11-2 and TRBJ1-6; D call uncertain. There are 15 residues in the CDR3. Trimming left V 5 bases short and J 6 bases short, with 14 bases between. The germline gives CDR1 SGHAT, CDR2 FQNNGV. The DNA for the CDR3 is TGTGCCAGCAGCCCAAGTACGGGGTTTAATTCACCCCTCCACTTT. Translated: CASSPSTGFNSPLHF.

This chain connects TRBV7-9 to TRBJ2-1; the D gene is possibly TRBD1 (5 bases). V was shortened by 3 bases and J by 1 base, with 19 bases between the two germline ends. The CDR3 sequence is 18 residues long. The germline V gene encodes CDR1 SEHNR and CDR2 FQNEAQ (reference sequence). This CDR3 is CASSFIWGRSNSYNEQFF. CDR3 sequence (DNA): TGTGCCAGCAGCTTTATTTGGGGCAGGTCGAATTCCTACAATGAGCAGTTCTTC.

The sample holds a few counts of this clone. The gene calls are TRBV10-3 and TRBJ1-2; no firm D call. The V gene's germline CDR1 is ENHRY and CDR2 SYGVKD. The CDR3 has 11 amino acids. V was cut by 6 bases and J by 4 bases, with 6 bases left in between. This CDR3 is CAISDFYGYTF. CDR3 nucleotide sequence: TGTGCCATCAGCGACTTCTATGGCTACACCTTC.

This clone has more than one count but fewer than ten. The rearrangement joins TRBV4-1 to TRBJ2-7; a weak D match, TRBD2 (5 bases). The germline V gene has CDR1 MGHRA and CDR2 YSYEKL. The germline V and J ends were trimmed by 0 bases and 2 bases, with 11 bases remaining between them. The CDR3 contains 15 residues. The CDR3 reads CASSQELDYPYEQYF. DNA for the CDR3: TGCGCCAGCAGCCAAGAGTTAGACTACCCCTACGAGCAGTACTTC.

This clone was observed a single time. V gene TRBV3-1 (or the pseudogene TRBV3-2) combines with J gene TRBJ2-2; D is undetermined. V lost 1 base and J 3 bases, leaving 3 bases between the germline ends. There are 13 residues in the CDR3. Looked up from germline, CDR1 is LGHDT and CDR2 is YNNKEL (reference sequence). CDR3 DNA sequence: TGTGCCAGCAGCCAAGTCGACACCGGGGAGCTGTTTTTT. Its translation: CASSQVDTGELFF.

The chain is built from TRBV3-1 (or the pseudogene TRBV3-2) and TRBJ1-1, with 8 nucleotides matching TRBD1. J was trimmed by 4 bases and V by 11 bases; bases with no gene match: 12. The CDR3 consists of 14 residues. Germline loops: CDR1 LGHDT, CDR2 YNNKEL (reference sequence). CDR3 bases: TGTGCCTCTTGGACAGGGCTATTCGGCACTGAAGCTTTCTTT. Its protein product is CASWTGLFGTEAFF.

The chain carries TRBV27 and TRBJ1-2; weak D call: TRBD1 (5 bases). The CDR3 extends over 15 amino acids. Germline assignment: CDR1 MNHEY and CDR2 SMNVEV (reference sequence). V lost 2 bases, J lost 4 bases, and 14 bases lay in between. In nucleotides, the CDR3 is TGTGCCAGCAGTTTAATGGGGGAGGTATCCTATGGCTACACCTTC. Encoded protein: CASSLMGEVSYGYTF.

The chain recombines TRBV7-8 with TRBJ1-1; no clear D gene. Germline CDR1 is SGHVS and CDR2 is FQNEAQ. The CDR3 is 13 residues long. The V end was cut by 5 bases, the J end by 1 base, with 8 bases between. CDR3 DNA sequence: TGTGCCAGCAGCCAGTTAGCGAACACTGAAGCTTTCTTT. As protein: CASSQLANTEAFF.

The chain carries TRBV6-5 and TRBJ1-4; 7 bases match TRBD1. The CDR3 runs to 14 residues. J gave up 2 bases and V 5 bases, and 2 bases lay outside the gene matches. In germline, CDR1 is MNHEY, CDR2 SVGAGI. CDR3 loop: CASSQQGTNEKLFF. CDR3 in DNA: TGTGCCAGCAGTCAACAGGGGACTAATGAAAAACTGTTTTTT.

This clone showed up just a few times. This chain connects TRBV7-9 to TRBJ2-3; 7 bases match TRBD1. This CDR3 is built from 16 residues. Germline CDR1 SEHNR, CDR2 FQNEAQ (reference sequence). J was trimmed by 3 bases and V by 3 bases; bases with no gene match: 9. The CDR3 spells CASSFPLGTATDTQYF. CDR3 nucleotides: TGTGCCAGCAGCTTTCCCCTGGGGACAGCGACAGATACGCAGTATTTT. The full variable domain, rest sourced from reference TRBV7-9 and TRBJ2-3, is DTGVSQNPRHKITKRGQNVTFRCDPISEHNRLYWYRQTLGQGPEFLTYFQNEAQLEKSRLLSDRFSAERPKGSFSTLEIQRTEQGDSAMYLCASSFPLGTATDTQYFGPGTRLTVL.